Below are 30 T cell receptor beta chains sequenced from a single sample in a study of blood T cells in healthy people across ages. With a J-beta primer mix and a sample-barcoded 5' primer, a second PCR ran 7 to 11 cycles. TCRdb fed the 5' RACE reads into MiXCR, producing one record per CDR3 protein. The sample carries about a million distinct CDR3 sequences, just over 50% recorded once. The material sequenced was blood. The receptors here all came from a woman in her sixties in good health.

This clonotype has more than one count but fewer than ten. J is TRBJ2-7 and V is TRBV2; TRBD2 aligns across 7 bases. Germline V lookup: CDR1 SNHLY, CDR2 FYNNEI. CDR3 length: 22 amino acids. V dropped 1 base and J dropped 9; count of bases not matched to a gene: 33. The CDR3 region is CASSEVPLAVLKLNTRDGLQYF. The CDR3 nucleotides read TGTGCCAGCAGTGAAGTACCCCTAGCGGTCCTAAAACTCAACACCCGGGACGGATTGCAGTACTTC.

This clonotype has a count of ten or more. J is TRBJ2-7 and V is TRBV5-1; 9 bases are a match to TRBD1. CDR1 is SGHRS and CDR2 is YFSETQ in the germline V gene. This CDR3 contains 14 residues. V shed 3 bases, J shed 5 bases, and the junction held 6 bases outside the gene matches. CDR3 DNA: TGCGCCAGCAGCTCGGGACAGGGACCCAACGAGCAGTACTTC. Translation gives CASSSGQGPNEQYF.

This chain connects TRBV20-1 to TRBJ2-5; 8 bases map to TRBD2. The germline V gene encodes CDR1 DFQATT and CDR2 SNEGSKA (reference sequence). The CDR3 runs to 13 residues. The ends lost 4 bases at V and 0 bases at J; junction bases unmatched: 1. Here the CDR3 DNA reads TGCAGTGCTACTAGCGGGTACCAAGAGACCCAGTACTTC. Protein: CSATSGYQETQYF.

V and J are TRBV20-1 and TRBJ2-7; TRBD2 matches at 7 bases. In germline, CDR1 is DFQATT, CDR2 SNEGSKA (reference sequence). The CDR3 covers 14 residues. Germline trimming cut 3 bases from V and 1 base from J; bases unmatched to any gene: 6. As DNA, the CDR3 is TGCAGTGCTAGTGAGGCGGGAGATTCCTACGAGCAGTACTTC. As protein: CSASEAGDSYEQYF.

The chain has TRBV11-1 and TRBJ2-7; D remains unclear. The CDR3 runs to 13 residues. The V gene lost 5 bases and the J gene lost 3 bases, with 11 bases spanning the gap. Germline lookup yields CDR1 SGHAT and CDR2 FQDESV (reference sequence). The CDR3 loop is CASSTSSDYEQYF. The CDR3, as DNA: TGTGCCAGCAGCACATCATCGGACTACGAGCAGTACTTC.

The chain links TRBV28 to TRBJ2-5; D is unresolved. Matching the DNA end better, TRBJ2-4 makes the J call doubtful. Germline V gene data show CDR1 as MDHEN and CDR2 as SYDVKM. The CDR3 is made up of 14 amino acids. CDR3 amino acids: CASSEPKPKNIQYF. The CDR3 region has the DNA TGTGCCAGCAGCGAACCCAAGCCCAAAAACATTCAGTACTTC.

J is TRBJ1-5 and V is TRBV15; no definite D call. V lost 1 base, J lost 2 bases, and 6 bases lay in between. This CDR3 region has 14 residues. Germline-derived CDR1 and CDR2 are LNHNV and YYDKDF (reference sequence). Written as DNA, the CDR3 is TGTGCCACCAGCAGAGTGGTTGGCAATCAGCCCCAGCATTTT. It translates to CATSRVVGNQPQHF.

The chain uses TRBV12-3 or TRBV12-4 and TRBJ2-4, with TRBD2 as a possible D gene (5 bases). V was clipped by 8 bases and J by 0 bases, with 11 bases between them. The CDR3 has 14 amino acids. The CDR3 sequence is CASGRALAKNIQYF. The CDR3 bases are TGTGCCAGCGGGCGGGCACTAGCCAAAAACATTCAGTACTTC.

A few counts support this clonotype. This sequence joins TRBV6-2 or TRBV6-3 and TRBJ1-2; tentatively, D is TRBD1 (6 bases). CDR3 length: 14 amino acids. Germline V CDR1 and CDR2: MNHEY, SVGEGT. Trimming removed 6 bases at V and 6 bases at J, with 17 bases between. DNA of the CDR3: TGTGCCAGCAGGAATACCGGGACACAAGATGGCTACACCTTC. It specifies CASRNTGTQDGYTF.

At least ten counts were recorded for this clonotype. The V call is TRBV27, the J call TRBJ2-7; the D is unclear. The ends were cut back, 2 bases at V and 2 bases at J, with 7 bases in the middle. Germline loops: CDR1 MNHEY, CDR2 SMNVEV (reference sequence). There are 13 residues in the CDR3. This CDR3 is CASSLGQTYEQYF. As DNA, the CDR3 is TGTGCCAGCAGTTTAGGGCAGACCTACGAGCAGTACTTC.

This clonotype was counted many times. V gene TRBV27 combines with J gene TRBJ2-7, with a weak D call TRBD2 (5 bases). From germline, CDR1 is MNHEY and CDR2 SMNVEV (reference sequence). This CDR3 contains 14 residues. The V end lost 5 bases, the J end lost 0 bases, and 11 bases lay between the germline ends. The CDR3 region has the DNA TGTGCCAGCAGTCTCGGACGGGACTCCTACGAGCAGTACTTC. Translation: CASSLGRDSYEQYF.

This clonotype occurred a few times. The chain has TRBV25-1 and TRBJ2-5; 9 bases agree with TRBD1. TRBJ2-7 matches the DNA end more closely, so the J call is doubtful. This CDR3 has 12 amino acids. Germline assignment: CDR1 MGHDK and CDR2 SYGVNS. CDR3 residues: CASRQGAGEQYF. CDR3 nucleotides: TGTGCCAGCAGACAGGGGGCAGGCGAGCAGTACTTC.

This clonotype was picked up a small number of times. V and J are TRBV5-1 and TRBJ2-1; D remains unclear. The CDR3 extends over 14 amino acids. Deletions cut 3 bases from V and 0 bases from J, with 7 bases between. Per germline, CDR1 SGHRS and CDR2 YFSETQ. CDR3 nucleotides: TGCGCCAGCAGCTCCGGTGACTCCTACAATGAGCAGTTCTTC. Its protein product is CASSSGDSYNEQFF.

This sequence joins TRBV11-2 and TRBJ2-5, with 10 bases lining up with TRBD2. Germline loops: CDR1 SGHAT, CDR2 FQNNGV. The CDR3 runs 16 residues. V lost 4 bases and J lost 1; bases outside the gene matches: 6. In DNA, the CDR3 is TGTGCCAGCAGCTCGACCGGGACTAGCGCCCAAGAGACCCAGTACTTC. It is translated as CASSSTGTSAQETQYF.

This clonotype was found a few times. The chain couples TRBV4-3 to TRBJ1-6; D uncertain. V was clipped by 4 bases and J by 4 bases, with 20 bases between them. This CDR3 is 18 amino acids long. Germline CDR1 reads LGHNA; CDR2 reads YSLEER. CDR3 loop: CASSPSDIGRIYNSPLHF. The CDR3 nucleotides are TGCGCCAGCAGCCCTTCAGACATTGGGCGCATATATAATTCACCCCTCCACTTT.

V gene TRBV27 combines with J gene TRBJ2-4; D is perhaps TRBD1 or TRBD2 (5 bases each). The closer fit of TRBJ2-5 to the DNA end suggests the J call may be wrong. The V gene's germline CDR1 is MNHEY and CDR2 SMNVEV (reference sequence). The CDR3 totals 15 residues. The CDR3 loop is CASSSSGAALGTQYF. In DNA, the CDR3 is TGTGCCAGCAGTTCCTCCGGGGCCGCGTTGGGGACCCAGTACTTC.

The gene calls are TRBV20-1 and TRBJ1-4; no firm D call. The CDR3 extends over 13 amino acids. Looked up from germline, CDR1 is DFQATT and CDR2 is SNEGSKA (reference sequence). The V end was cut by 5 bases, the J end by 5 bases, with 12 bases between. CDR3 DNA: TGCAGTGCTCCTAGGCGCAGGAATGAAAAACTGTTTTTT. It specifies CSAPRRRNEKLFF.

The gene calls are TRBV24-1 and TRBJ2-7, with D possibly TRBD1 on 7 matching bases. Germline CDR1 is KGHDR and CDR2 is SFDVKD. CDR3 size: 12 residues. The V end was cut by 11 bases, the J end by 4 bases, with 14 bases between. CDR3 bases: TGTGCCAGCGGGACGGGACAGTACGAGCAGTACTTC. It codes for CASGTGQYEQYF.

The chain links TRBV28 to TRBJ2-1; D gene ambiguous. Trimming took 11 bases from V and 9 from J, leaving 23 bases between them. The length of the CDR3 is 14 residues. Germline loops: CDR1 MDHEN, CDR2 SYDVKM. As DNA, the CDR3 is TGTGCCGGCATTCGGTCGGTGGGGATTAGTGAGCAGTTCTTC. It translates to CAGIRSVGISEQFF.

The chain couples TRBV11-2 to TRBJ2-3; D remains ambiguous. The germline CDR1 and CDR2 sequences are SGHAT and FQNNGV. Trimming took off 4 bases at V and 3 bases at J, with 11 bases between the two ends. This CDR3 is built from 14 residues. As DNA, the CDR3 is TGTGCCAGCAGCTCTAAAGTATCGACAGATACGCAGTATTTT. It specifies CASSSKVSTDTQYF.

The chain links TRBV11-2 to TRBJ2-7, with TRBD1 matching 9 bases. V dropped 0 bases and J dropped 3; count of bases not matched to a gene: 6. Germline V CDR1 and CDR2: SGHAT, FQNNGV. This CDR3 is 16 amino acids long. CDR3 nucleotide sequence: TGTGCCAGCAGCTTAGATCCCGGGACAGGGTACTACGAGCAGTACTTC. As protein: CASSLDPGTGYYEQYF.

This clonotype occurred a few times. The chain combines TRBV12-3 or TRBV12-4 with TRBJ1-1; a weak D match, TRBD1 (5 bases). Between the trimmed V and J ends, which lost 8 bases and 3 bases, there was a span of 13 bases. CDR3 length equals 13 residues. The CDR3 is CASLRGRDTEAFF. DNA of the CDR3: TGTGCCAGCCTGAGGGGCAGGGACACTGAAGCTTTCTTT.

The chain uses TRBV20-1 and TRBJ2-3, with 8 bases that match TRBD2. This CDR3 comprises 13 residues. Germline V gene data show CDR1 as DFQATT and CDR2 as SNEGSKA (reference sequence). With V trimmed by 4 bases and J by 11 bases, 11 bases remained unmatched. The CDR3 spells CSATAQRLAMQYF. The CDR3 DNA follows: TGCAGTGCTACGGCCCAAAGACTAGCGATGCAGTATTTT.

The gene calls are TRBV28 and TRBJ2-5; the match to TRBD1 covers 8 bases. The germline V gene has CDR1 MDHEN and CDR2 SYDVKM. V lost 6 bases and J lost 5; bases outside the gene matches: 8. The CDR3 length is 14 residues. CDR3 residues: CASSRQGTRETQYF. The CDR3, as DNA: TGTGCCAGCAGCAGACAGGGGACGCGGGAGACCCAGTACTTC.

The chain uses TRBV28 and TRBJ2-7; 7 nucleotides align to TRBD2. The end of the DNA fits TRBJ2-5 better, so the J call may be wrong. The CDR3 consists of 14 residues. Looked up from germline, CDR1 is MDHEN and CDR2 is SYDVKM. The CDR3 coding sequence is TGTGCCAGCAGTTTAGGGGGGGGGAAAGAGACCCAGTACTTC. As protein: CASSLGGGKETQYF.

The gene calls are TRBV3-1 and TRBJ2-3, with D perhaps TRBD2 (6 bases). Germline V gives CDR1 LGHDT, CDR2 YNNKEL (reference sequence). The V gene lost 4 bases and the J gene lost 6 bases, with 20 bases spanning the gap. This CDR3 spans 16 amino acids. CDR3 sequence: CASSRQLAGAGDTQYF. The CDR3 DNA reads as TGTGCCAGCAGCCGACAACTAGCTGGAGCAGGTGATACGCAGTATTTT.

This chain links TRBV10-3 with TRBJ2-7; unclear D gene. With 8 bases removed from V and 2 bases from J, the gap between germline ends came to 16 bases. The V gene's germline CDR1 is ENHRY and CDR2 SYGVKD. The CDR3 is 14 residues long. The CDR3 sequence: CAISYSRKTYEQYF. In DNA form, the CDR3 reads TGTGCCATCTCGTATTCCCGCAAAACCTACGAGCAGTACTTC.

The chain links TRBV6-5 to TRBJ2-3; no clear D gene. Trimming took off 2 bases at V and 4 bases at J, with 10 bases between the two ends. The CDR3 loop spans 14 amino acids. The germline gives CDR1 MNHEY, CDR2 SVGAGI. The CDR3 nucleotides read TGTGCCAGCAGTTACCACCCCAAGGCAGATACGCAGTATTTT. As protein: CASSYHPKADTQYF.

This sequence joins TRBV6-6 and TRBJ2-7; 11 bases map to TRBD1. Trimming took 4 bases from V and 2 from J; bases not matched to a gene: 4. In germline, CDR1 is MNHNY, CDR2 SVGAGI (reference sequence). The CDR3 is made up of 15 amino acids. The CDR3 nucleotides are TGTGCCAGCAGTTCAGGACAGGGGGCCACCTACGAGCAGTACTTC. This translates into CASSSGQGATYEQYF.

The chain uses TRBV29-1 and TRBJ2-5, with D tentatively TRBD1 (5 bases). This CDR3 contains 15 residues. Per the germline V gene, CDR1 is SQVTM and CDR2 is ANQGSEA. V gave up 3 bases and J gave up 1 base, with 15 bases separating them. The CDR3 DNA follows: TGCAGCGTTGAGCAGCTACAACAGGCCCAAGAGACCCAGTACTTC. This codes for CSVEQLQQAQETQYF.